This T cell receptor (beta chain) appears in the sequencing data of a study of early T cells in non-severe SARS-CoV-2 infection. Study context: Sequencing targeted bulk RNA from unsorted whole blood, leaving chains unpaired. General study findings and limits: There was a bias toward anti-spike CD8 responses in VDJdb matching, which missed private and CD4 specificities.

This clonotype occurred many times. Antigen: not known. Germline V gene sequence: CDR1 PRHDT, CDR2 FYEKMQ (reference sequence). The CDR3 is 18 residues long. With 5 bases clipped from V and 2 bases from J, the junction kept 17 bases outside the gene matches. Molecules of cDNA were individually given unique molecular identifiers that were attached to them. TCRdb reprocessed the 5' RACE reads via MiXCR and lists one record per CDR3 protein. The sample lists about 85,000 distinct CDR3 sequences, around 15% occurring once. The TCR was taken from an adult who was a healthcare worker with PCR-confirmed SARS-CoV-2 infection or an uninfected control (not recorded which). The chain combines TRBV13 with TRBJ2-7; 8 bases line up with TRBD2. Sequencing was carried out using whole blood. The DNA of the CDR3 is TGTGCCAGCAGCCCGACTGGCGGGAGGCCGATCACTCCCTACGAGCAGTACTTC. It specifies CASSPTGGRPITPYEQYF.